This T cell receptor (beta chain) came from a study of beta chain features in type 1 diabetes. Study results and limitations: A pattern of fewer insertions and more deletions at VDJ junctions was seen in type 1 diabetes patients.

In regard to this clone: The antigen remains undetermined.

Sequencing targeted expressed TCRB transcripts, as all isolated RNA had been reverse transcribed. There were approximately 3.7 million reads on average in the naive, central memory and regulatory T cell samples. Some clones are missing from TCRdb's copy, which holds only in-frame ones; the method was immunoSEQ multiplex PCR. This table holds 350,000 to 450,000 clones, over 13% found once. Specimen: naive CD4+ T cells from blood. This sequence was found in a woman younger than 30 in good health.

CDR3 DNA: TGTGCCAGCAGCCAAGTAGGGGGGGAGATGCATGAGCAGTTCTTC. Amino acids: CASSQVGGEMHEQFF. This chain joins TRBV4-2 and TRBJ2-1, with TRBD2 as a possible D gene (7 bases). V was cut by 1 base and J by 8 bases, with 15 bases left in between. The CDR3 runs to 15 residues. CDR1 and CDR2 from the germline V gene are LGHNA and YNFKEQ.